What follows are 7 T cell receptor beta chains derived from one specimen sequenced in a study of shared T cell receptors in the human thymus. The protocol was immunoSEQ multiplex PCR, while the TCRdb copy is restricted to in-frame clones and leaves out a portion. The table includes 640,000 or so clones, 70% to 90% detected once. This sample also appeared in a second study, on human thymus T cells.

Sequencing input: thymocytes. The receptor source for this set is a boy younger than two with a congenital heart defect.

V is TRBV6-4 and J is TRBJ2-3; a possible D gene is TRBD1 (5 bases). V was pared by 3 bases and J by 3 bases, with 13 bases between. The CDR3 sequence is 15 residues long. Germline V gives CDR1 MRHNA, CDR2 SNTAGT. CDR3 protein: CASSDRAGSTDTQYF. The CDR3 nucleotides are TGTGCCAGCAGTGATCGGGCAGGGTCAACAGATACGCAGTATTTT.

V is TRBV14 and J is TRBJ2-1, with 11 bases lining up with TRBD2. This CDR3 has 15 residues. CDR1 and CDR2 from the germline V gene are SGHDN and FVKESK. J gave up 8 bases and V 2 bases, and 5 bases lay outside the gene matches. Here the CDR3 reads CASSQTLAGGHEQFF. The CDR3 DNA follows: TGTGCCAGCAGCCAAACCCTAGCGGGGGGCCATGAGCAGTTCTTC.

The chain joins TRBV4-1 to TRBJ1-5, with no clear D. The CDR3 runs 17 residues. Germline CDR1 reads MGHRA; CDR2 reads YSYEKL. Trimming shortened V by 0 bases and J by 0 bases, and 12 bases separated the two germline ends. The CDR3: CASSQDGYTDSNQPQHF. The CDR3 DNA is TGCGCCAGCAGCCAAGATGGTTATACAGATAGCAATCAGCCCCAGCATTTT.

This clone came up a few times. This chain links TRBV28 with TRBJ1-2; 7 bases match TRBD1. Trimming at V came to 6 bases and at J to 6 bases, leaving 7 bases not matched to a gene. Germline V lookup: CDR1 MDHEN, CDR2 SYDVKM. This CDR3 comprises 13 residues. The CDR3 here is CASRDRAGDGYTF. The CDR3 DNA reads TGTGCCAGCAGAGACAGGGCTGGCGATGGCTACACCTTC.

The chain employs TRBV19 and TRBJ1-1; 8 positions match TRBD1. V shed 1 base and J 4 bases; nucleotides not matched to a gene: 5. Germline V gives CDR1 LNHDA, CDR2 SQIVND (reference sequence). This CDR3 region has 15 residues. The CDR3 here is CASSIADREATEAFF. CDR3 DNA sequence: TGTGCCAGTAGTATAGCGGACAGGGAGGCCACTGAAGCTTTCTTT. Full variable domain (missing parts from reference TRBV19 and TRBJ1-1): DGGITQSPKYLFRKEGQNVTLSCEQNLNHDAMYWYRQDPGQGLRLIYYSQIVNDFQKGDIAEGYSVSREKKESFPLTVTSAQKNPTAFYLCASSIADREATEAFFGQGTRLTVV.

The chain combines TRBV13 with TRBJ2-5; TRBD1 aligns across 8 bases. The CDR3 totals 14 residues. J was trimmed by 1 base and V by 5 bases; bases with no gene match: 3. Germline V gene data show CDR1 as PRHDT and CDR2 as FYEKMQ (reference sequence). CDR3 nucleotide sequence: TGTGCCAGCAGCGGAACAGGGGGCCAAGAGACCCAGTACTTC. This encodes CASSGTGGQETQYF.

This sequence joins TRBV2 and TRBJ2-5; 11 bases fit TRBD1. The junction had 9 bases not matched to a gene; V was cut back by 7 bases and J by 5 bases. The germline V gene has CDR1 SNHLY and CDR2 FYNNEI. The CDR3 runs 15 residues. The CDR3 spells CASKKDRGRVETQYF. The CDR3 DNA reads TGTGCCAGCAAGAAGGACAGGGGGCGCGTGGAGACCCAGTACTTC. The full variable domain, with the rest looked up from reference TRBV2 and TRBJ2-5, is EPEVTQTPSHQVTQMGQEVILRCVPISNHLYFYWYRQILGQKVEFLVSFYNNEISEKSEIFDDQFSVERPDGSNFTLKIRSTKLEDSAMYFCASKKDRGRVETQYFGPGTRLLVL.